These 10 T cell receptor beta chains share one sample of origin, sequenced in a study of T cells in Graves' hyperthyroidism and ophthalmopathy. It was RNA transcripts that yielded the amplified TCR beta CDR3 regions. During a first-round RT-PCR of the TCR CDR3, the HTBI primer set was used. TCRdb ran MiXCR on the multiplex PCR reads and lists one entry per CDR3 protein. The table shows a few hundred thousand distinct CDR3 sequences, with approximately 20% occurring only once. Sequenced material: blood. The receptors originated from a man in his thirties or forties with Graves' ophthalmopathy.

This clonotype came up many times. In nucleotides, the CDR3 is TGTGCCTGGAGTGTAGCCCCTTACGAGCAGTACTTC. This codes for CAWSVAPYEQYF. The V gene is TRBV30, the J gene TRBJ2-7; D is uncertain. The length of the CDR3 is 12 residues. The V and J ends lost 0 bases and 4 bases respectively, with 7 bases between them. CDR1 is GTSNPN, CDR2 SVGIG, per germline (reference sequence).

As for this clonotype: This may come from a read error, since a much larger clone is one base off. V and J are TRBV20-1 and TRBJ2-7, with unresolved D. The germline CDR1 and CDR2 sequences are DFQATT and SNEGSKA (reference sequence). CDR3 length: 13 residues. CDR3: CSARDATSYGQYF. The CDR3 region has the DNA TGCAGTGCTAGAGATGCGACCAGCTACGGGCAGTACTTC.

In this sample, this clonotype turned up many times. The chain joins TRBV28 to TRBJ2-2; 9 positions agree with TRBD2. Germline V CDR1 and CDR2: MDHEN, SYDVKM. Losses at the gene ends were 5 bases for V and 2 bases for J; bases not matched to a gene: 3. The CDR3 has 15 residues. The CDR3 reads CASSLAGPNTGELFF. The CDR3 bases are TGTGCCAGCAGTCTAGCGGGACCTAACACCGGGGAGCTGTTTTTT.

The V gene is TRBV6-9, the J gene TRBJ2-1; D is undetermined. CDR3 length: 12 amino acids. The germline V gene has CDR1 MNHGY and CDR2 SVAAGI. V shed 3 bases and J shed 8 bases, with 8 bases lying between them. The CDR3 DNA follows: TGTGCCAGCAGTTACATATTCGATGAGCAGTTCTTC. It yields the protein CASSYIFDEQFF.

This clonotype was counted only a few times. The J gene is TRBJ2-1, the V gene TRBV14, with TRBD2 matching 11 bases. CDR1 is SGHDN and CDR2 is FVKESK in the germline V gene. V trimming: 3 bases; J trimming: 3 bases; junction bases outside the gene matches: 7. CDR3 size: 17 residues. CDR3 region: CASSHRSGLADYNEQFF. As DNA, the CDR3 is TGTGCCAGCAGCCACAGATCGGGACTAGCGGACTACAATGAGCAGTTCTTC. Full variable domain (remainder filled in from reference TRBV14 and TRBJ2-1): EAGVTQFPSHSVIEKGQTVTLRCDPISGHDNLYWYRRVMGKEIKFLLHFVKESKQDESGMPNNRFLAERTGGTYSTLKVQPAELEDSGVYFCASSHRSGLADYNEQFFGPGTRLTVL.

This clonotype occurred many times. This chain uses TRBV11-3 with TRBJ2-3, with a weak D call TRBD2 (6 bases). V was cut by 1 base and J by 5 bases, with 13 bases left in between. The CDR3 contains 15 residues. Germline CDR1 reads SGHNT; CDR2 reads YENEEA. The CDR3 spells CASSLGTGAGDTQYF. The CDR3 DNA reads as TGTGCCAGCAGCTTAGGGACGGGAGCAGGAGATACGCAGTATTTT.

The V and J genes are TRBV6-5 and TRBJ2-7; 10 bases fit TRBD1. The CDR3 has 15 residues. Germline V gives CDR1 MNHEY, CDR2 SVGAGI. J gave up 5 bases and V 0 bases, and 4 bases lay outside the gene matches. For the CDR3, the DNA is TGTGCCAGCAGTTACTCGAGACAGGGGGCGGACGAGCAGTACTTC. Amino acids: CASSYSRQGADEQYF.

For the CDR3, the DNA is TGTGCCAGCAGTTTAGGGGGTCCCTCTGGAAACACCATATATTTT. It translates to CASSLGGPSGNTIYF. The rearrangement links TRBV12-3 or TRBV12-4 to TRBJ1-3; D is uncertain. The CDR3 has 15 residues. Trimming removed 1 base at V and 0 bases at J, with 7 bases between.

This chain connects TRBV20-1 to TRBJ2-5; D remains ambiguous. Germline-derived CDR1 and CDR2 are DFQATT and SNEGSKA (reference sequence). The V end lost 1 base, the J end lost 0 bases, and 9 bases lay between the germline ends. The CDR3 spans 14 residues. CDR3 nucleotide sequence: TGCAGTGCTAGAGTGCGGCAGAACCAAGAGACCCAGTACTTC. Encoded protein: CSARVRQNQETQYF.

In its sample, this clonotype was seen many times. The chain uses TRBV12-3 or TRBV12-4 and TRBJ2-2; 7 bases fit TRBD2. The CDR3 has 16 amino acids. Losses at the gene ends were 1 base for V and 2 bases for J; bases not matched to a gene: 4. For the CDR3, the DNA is TGTGCCAGCAGTTTAGGCGGGAGTGTCAACACCGGGGAGCTGTTTTTT. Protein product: CASSLGGSVNTGELFF.